The 4 T cell receptor beta chains below all came from one sample that was sequenced in a study of T cells after posttransplantation cyclophosphamide. Generated by immunoSEQ multiplex PCR, the TCRdb table keeps only in-frame clones and is missing some. Of approximately 32,000 clones in the sample, 70% to 90% are singletons; the top ten hold around 14%. The sample consisted of PBMCs. The receptors were sampled from a middle-aged woman with a blood cancer, CMV-positive, and with a related stem cell donor.

This clone was observed a single time. The chain couples TRBV5-5 to TRBJ1-2, with no clear D. This CDR3 spans 16 amino acids. Trimming stripped 0 bases from V and 8 bases from J, with 20 bases between. Germline values: CDR1 SGHKS, CDR2 YYEKEE (reference sequence). CDR3 sequence (DNA): TGTGCCAGCAGCTTGGGAGTAAACCCAAGTTATTGGGGCTACACCTTC. Translated: CASSLGVNPSYWGYTF.

The chain couples TRBV9 to TRBJ2-1; the match to TRBD1 covers 12 bases. The CDR3 contains 15 residues. Looked up from germline, CDR1 is SGDLS and CDR2 is YYNGEE. The V segment lost 3 bases and the J segment 7 bases; nucleotides outside the gene matches: 5. The CDR3 sequence: CASSAPGQGANEQFF. The CDR3 nucleotides read TGTGCCAGCAGCGCGCCGGGACAGGGGGCGAATGAGCAGTTCTTC.

The chain employs TRBV2 and TRBJ2-7; 9 bases align to TRBD1. The germline V gene has CDR1 SNHLY and CDR2 FYNNEI. The J segment lost 3 bases and the V segment lost 6 bases, leaving 6 bases of the junction unmatched. The CDR3 spans 14 residues. The CDR3, as DNA: TGTGCCAGCAGACCGGGACAGGGTCGCTACGAGCAGTACTTC. It yields the protein CASRPGQGRYEQYF. Together with reference TRBV2 and TRBJ2-7, the CDR3 gives the full variable domain: EPEVTQTPSHQVTQMGQEVILRCVPISNHLYFYWYRQILGQKVEFLVSFYNNEISEKSEIFDDQFSVERPDGSNFTLKIRSTKLEDSAMYFCASRPGQGRYEQYFGPGTRLTVT.

The V call is TRBV7-2, the J call TRBJ1-6; no definite D call. The CDR3 contains 15 residues. Trimming removed 1 base at V and 8 bases at J, with 12 bases between. CDR1 and CDR2 (germline): SGHTA, FQGNSA. The CDR3 nucleotides are TGTGCCAGCAGCTTAGGTCAGGAAACGTATTCACCCCTCCACTTT. The encoded protein is CASSLGQETYSPLHF.